One and the same sample provided the 4 T cell receptor beta chains below, sequenced in a study of blood T cell repertoires in COVID-19. This table comes from immunoSEQ multiplex PCR, and its TCRdb copy is limited to in-frame clones, with some not included. The table shows roughly 130,000 clones, with more than 75% occurring only once. Sequencing was carried out using peripheral blood. These receptors all come from a man between 50 and 59 years old with active COVID-19.

V and J are TRBV7-9 and TRBJ2-5; a weak D match, TRBD1 (6 bases). Trimming stripped 7 bases from V and 2 bases from J, with 20 bases between. The CDR3 extends over 16 amino acids. Germline values: CDR1 SEHNR, CDR2 FQNEAQ (reference sequence). Here the CDR3 reads CASTITGSSVQETQYF. DNA of the CDR3: TGTGCCAGCACCATCACAGGGAGTTCGGTACAAGAGACCCAGTACTTC.

V gene TRBV3-1 (or the pseudogene TRBV3-2) combines with J gene TRBJ2-5, with 7 bases fitting TRBD2. Losses at the gene ends were 4 bases for V and 5 bases for J; bases not matched to a gene: 10. Per germline, CDR1 LGHDT and CDR2 YNNKEL (reference sequence). The CDR3 runs to 15 residues. The CDR3 DNA follows: TGTGCCAGCAGCCTTGTGGACCCCGGGAGGGAGACCCAGTACTTC. Protein sequence: CASSLVDPGRETQYF.

The chain is built from TRBV7-2 and TRBJ1-2; possible D gene TRBD1, 6 bases. This CDR3 is built from 13 residues. Trimming removed 8 bases at V and 0 bases at J, with 10 bases between. Germline V gene data show CDR1 as SGHTA and CDR2 as FQGNSA. CDR3 region: CASHGQTNYGYTF. The CDR3, as DNA: TGTGCCAGCCATGGACAGACTAACTATGGCTACACCTTC.

V and J are TRBV5-4 and TRBJ1-2; no reliable D call. Per germline, CDR1 SGHNT and CDR2 YYREEE (reference sequence). CDR3 length equals 15 residues. V gave up 0 bases and J gave up 0 bases, with 9 bases separating them. The CDR3 sequence is CASSLAAASNYGYTF. In DNA, the CDR3 is TGTGCCAGCAGCTTGGCCGCAGCGTCTAACTATGGCTACACCTTC.